This entry features one TCR beta chain sequence. Its antigen remains unknown. These data are taken from a study of T cell responses to AZD1222 COVID-19 vaccine. Whole-study findings and limits: There were vaccine-associated CD4 TCRs across spike, dominant at 160-218 and 743-854. Regions left unmutated in variants are reportedly the target of nearly half of spike-specific TCRs. It should be noted that donors were predominantly white British and more often female, and clonal diversity was possibly underestimated. Without day 14 samples, only post-peak T cell repertoires were studied.

Clones were read by immunoSEQ multiplex PCR, and TCRdb kept only the in-frame ones, dropping some. Here the sample spans roughly 100,000 clones, about four fifths being singletons. The CDR3 consists of 17 residues. Germline V gives CDR1 KGHSH, CDR2 LQKENI. V lost 4 bases, J lost 4 bases, and 15 bases stayed unmatched. This specimen consisted of peripheral blood, obtained on day 0 of AZD1222 vaccination. This TCR was sampled from an adult in good health. The chain carries TRBV18 and TRBJ2-5; 7 bases are a match to TRBD2. Here the CDR3 DNA reads TGTGCCAGCTCACAAAGGACGGGAGGAAGTGAGGCAGAGACCCAGTACTTC. Encoded protein: CASSQRTGGSEAETQYF.